This T cell receptor (beta chain) was found in a study of cytomegalovirus exposure and HLA in healthy donors. Concerning this clone itself: Its antigen is as yet unknown.

From germline, CDR1 is KGHSH and CDR2 LQKENI. V trimming: 0 bases; J trimming: 4 bases; junction bases outside the gene matches: 10. The length of the CDR3 is 17 residues. Primers for the PCR totalled 60 Vbeta and 13 Jbeta. Measured with immunoSEQ multiplex PCR; TCRdb has only the in-frame clones, and not every one. The sample includes tens of thousands of clones, about 85% of them seen just once. Study-wide results and caveats: Several top significant clusters appeared, in a later analysis, to be linked to common viral pathogens. What was likely a sequencing artifact was a cluster of highly shared sequence variants.

Sequenced material: PBMCs. This TCR derives from a girl aged 2-10 years in good health and CMV-seropositive. The gene calls are TRBV18 and TRBJ2-3, with 7 bases fitting TRBD2. The CDR3 nucleotides are TGTGCCAGCTCACCACCCGGCGGCGGGAGTGGTGCAGATACGCAGTATTTT. Translating gives CASSPPGGGSGADTQYF. Full variable domain (rest looked up from reference TRBV18 and TRBJ2-3): NAGVMQNPRHLVRRRGQEARLRCSPMKGHSHVYWYRQLPEEGLKFMVYLQKENIIDESGMPKERFSAEFPKEGPSILRIQQVVRGDSAAYFCASSPPGGGSGADTQYFGPGTRLTVL.